The present entry profiles one T cell receptor (beta chain) with its context. The data stem from a study of blood T cell repertoires in COVID-19. Looking at the study overall: The samples span acute and convalescent COVID-19 from the United States, Italy and Spain.

Looked up from germline, CDR1 is MDHEN and CDR2 is SYDVKM. This CDR3 spans 14 amino acids. The junction had 5 bases not matched to a gene; V was cut back by 4 bases and J by 2 bases. In the study's own analysis: Estimation of nucleated cell counts was performed using reference gene primer amplification. Generated by immunoSEQ multiplex PCR, the TCRdb table keeps only in-frame clones and is missing some. The D gene and trimming were derived from the DNA, and the V and J assignments and clone size from that table. The sample has 100,000 to 150,000 clones, around four fifths seen once. Source material: peripheral blood. The receptor was derived from a human donor in a cohort sampled during active COVID-19. V gene TRBV28 combines with J gene TRBJ2-7, with 7 bases matching TRBD2. CDR3 DNA: TGTGCCAGCAGTTCCTCGACTAGCACCTACGAGCAGTACTTC. Encoded protein: CASSSSTSTYEQYF.